This is a list of T cell receptor beta chains from one sample in a study of regulatory T cells in long-lasting Graves disease. One entry per CDR3 protein results from TCRdb running MiXCR on the multiplex PCR reads. The repertoire holds some 340,000 distinct CDR3 sequences, with about 10% as singletons. These data also featured in a second study, about T cells in Graves' hyperthyroidism and ophthalmopathy.

The sample here was peripheral blood mononuclear cells (PBMCs), taken at new diagnosis, from a patient treated with antithyroid drugs. These receptors were obtained from a woman in her late teens or twenties with Graves disease. CDR3s include the opening cysteine and the closing phenylalanine or tryptophan. Fields, in order: D gene, J gene, CDR3 length, clone size, V gene, CDR3 DNA, CDR3 protein. A D gene is named only where the DNA matches it firmly. The size of a clone is reported for some rows only, either as once, few or many, or as a class for expanded clones.

d_gene: TRBD1; j_gene: TRBJ1-2; len: 18; abundance: many; v_gene: TRBV24-1; CDR3nt: TGTGCCACCAGTGATTCAAGACTCCGGGACAGGGGAAACTATGGCTACACCTTC; CDR3aa: CATSDSRLRDRGNYGYTF
d_gene: .; j_gene: TRBJ2-2; len: 14; abundance: many; v_gene: TRBV30; CDR3nt: TGTGCCTGGAGTCTAGCGCTGGGCACCGGGGAGCTGTTTTTT; CDR3aa: CAWSLALGTGELFF
d_gene: .; j_gene: TRBJ2-7; len: 11; abundance: many; v_gene: TRBV7-2; CDR3nt: TGTGCCAGCAGCTTGATGTCCGAGCAGTACTTC; CDR3aa: CASSLMSEQYF
d_gene: TRBD1; j_gene: TRBJ1-1; len: 15; abundance: many; v_gene: TRBV20-1; CDR3nt: TGCAGTGCTAGTTCTCAGGGGGCTCGGAACACTGAAGCTTTCTTT; CDR3aa: CSASSQGARNTEAFF
d_gene: .; j_gene: TRBJ1-2; len: 12; abundance: many; v_gene: TRBV30; CDR3nt: TGTGCCTGGAGTGTATGGGGGGGTGGCTACACCTTC; CDR3aa: CAWSVWGGGYTF
d_gene: .; j_gene: TRBJ1-1; len: 13; abundance: many; v_gene: TRBV28; CDR3nt: TGTGCCAGCAGTCGGATGCGGGGGGCTGAAGCTTTCTTT; CDR3aa: CASSRMRGAEAFF
d_gene: TRBD2; j_gene: TRBJ2-1; len: 16; abundance: many; v_gene: TRBV12-3/TRBV12-4; CDR3nt: TGTGCCAGCAGTTCCCAGGCGGGGGTCTCCTACAATGAGCAGTTCTTC; CDR3aa: CASSSQAGVSYNEQFF
d_gene: .; j_gene: TRBJ1-2; len: 17; abundance: many; v_gene: TRBV27; CDR3nt: TGTGCCAGCAGTTTATCCGGTGGTCACCCCCCGGTGGATGGCTACACCTTC; CDR3aa: CASSLSGGHPPVDGYTF
d_gene: .; j_gene: TRBJ1-1; len: 17; abundance: .; v_gene: TRBV18; CDR3nt: TGTGCCAGCTCACCGTCGTTCGGGGGAAGTTCTTACACTGAAGCTTTCTTT; CDR3aa: CASSPSFGGSSYTEAFF
d_gene: .; j_gene: TRBJ2-2; len: 14; abundance: many; v_gene: TRBV6-5; CDR3nt: TGTGCCAGCAGTTACTCAGGTTCTAGTAGGGAGCTGTTTTTT; CDR3aa: CASSYSGSSRELFF
d_gene: .; j_gene: TRBJ1-2; len: 14; abundance: many; v_gene: TRBV7-9; CDR3nt: TGTGCCAGCAGCTTATTGGGGTCAGACTATGGCTACACCTTC; CDR3aa: CASSLLGSDYGYTF
d_gene: .; j_gene: TRBJ1-3; len: 15; abundance: .; v_gene: TRBV6-1; CDR3nt: TGTGCCAGCAGCCGTAGGGGGGACCGCGGAAACACCATATATTTT; CDR3aa: CASSRRGDRGNTIYF
d_gene: .; j_gene: TRBJ2-5; len: 13; abundance: many; v_gene: TRBV7-3; CDR3nt: TGTGCCAGCAGCTTTTCCCGGGGAGAGACCCAGTACTTC; CDR3aa: CASSFSRGETQYF
d_gene: .; j_gene: TRBJ2-7; len: 13; abundance: many; v_gene: TRBV18; CDR3nt: TGTGCCAGCTCACCCCTAGCAGGGAGCGAGCAGTACTTC; CDR3aa: CASSPLAGSEQYF
d_gene: TRBD1; j_gene: TRBJ2-2; len: 24; abundance: .; v_gene: TRBV2; CDR3nt: TGTGCCAGCAGTGACCCCCGGGGACAGGGAGAGGACGGGAGCCCCGGGAGGATAGGCGGGGAGCTGTTTTTT; CDR3aa: CASSDPRGQGEDGSPGRIGGELFF
d_gene: .; j_gene: TRBJ2-5; len: 12; abundance: .; v_gene: TRBV20-1; CDR3nt: TGCAGTGCCGCCCAGGGGCGAGAGACCCAGTACTTC; CDR3aa: CSAAQGRETQYF
d_gene: TRBD2; j_gene: TRBJ2-3; len: 17; abundance: .; v_gene: TRBV9; CDR3nt: TGTGCCAGCAGCGTAGACACTAGCGGGGGGGTTTTTGATACGCAGTATTTT; CDR3aa: CASSVDTSGGVFDTQYF
d_gene: .; j_gene: TRBJ2-1; len: 19; abundance: many; v_gene: TRBV20-1; CDR3nt: TGCAGTGCTAGAGATCGGACACCCGGGAGCGGAAGCTCCTACAATGAGCAGTTCTTC; CDR3aa: CSARDRTPGSGSSYNEQFF
d_gene: TRBD1; j_gene: TRBJ1-5; len: 19; abundance: many; v_gene: TRBV6-1; CDR3nt: TGTGCCAGCAGGAGGAGGACCGGGACAGGGCATTATAGCAATCAGCCCCAGCATTTT; CDR3aa: CASRRRTGTGHYSNQPQHF
d_gene: .; j_gene: TRBJ1-6; len: 16; abundance: .; v_gene: TRBV4-1; CDR3nt: TGCGCCAGCAGCCAGGCTTCAGGACAGCTGTATTCACCCCTCCACTTT; CDR3aa: CASSQASGQLYSPLHF
d_gene: .; j_gene: TRBJ2-5; len: 15; abundance: many; v_gene: TRBV20-1; CDR3nt: TGCAGTGCTAGACCCCGACACGTTAGGTTGGAGACCCAGTACTTC; CDR3aa: CSARPRHVRLETQYF
d_gene: .; j_gene: TRBJ2-5; len: 16; abundance: few; v_gene: TRBV29-1; CDR3nt: TGCAGCGTTGAGTTTACGGGGTTTCACCCTCAAGAGACCCAGTACTTC; CDR3aa: CSVEFTGFHPQETQYF
d_gene: TRBD2; j_gene: TRBJ2-1; len: 14; abundance: many; v_gene: TRBV3-1; CDR3nt: TGTGCCAGCAGCCAAGTCCGGGGGGGGGCTGAGCAGTTCTTC; CDR3aa: CASSQVRGGAEQFF
d_gene: TRBD1; j_gene: TRBJ2-2; len: 15; abundance: .; v_gene: TRBV19; CDR3nt: TGTGCCAGTAGTCAGGACAGGGTTTACACCGGGGAGCTGTTTTTT; CDR3aa: CASSQDRVYTGELFF
d_gene: .; j_gene: TRBJ2-2; len: 11; abundance: .; v_gene: TRBV12-3/TRBV12-4; CDR3nt: TGTGCCAGCAGCCGGGTCGGGGAGCTGTTTTTT; CDR3aa: CASSRVGELFF
d_gene: .; j_gene: TRBJ1-4; len: 19; abundance: .; v_gene: TRBV4-2; CDR3nt: .; CDR3aa: CASSKGTFGADATNEKLFF